These 10 T cell receptor beta chains share one sample of origin, sequenced in a study of OX40 agonist ivuxolimab in advanced cancers. Profiling relied on immunoSEQ multiplex PCR, and the TCRdb table lists in-frame clones only, not all of them. The profile shows tens of thousands of clones, 83% of them singletons. Sequenced material: CD4+ or CD8+ T cells sorted from blood, taken in a trial of the OX40 agonist ivuxolimab. The receptors were sampled from an adult with an advanced solid tumor such as melanoma, head and neck, liver or kidney cancer.

CDR3 nucleotides: TGTGCCACCAGACTAGCGGGGGACGGAGGGACCCAGTACTTC. Amino acids: CATRLAGDGGTQYF. V gene TRBV19 combines with J gene TRBJ2-5, with 12 nucleotides matching TRBD2. CDR3 size: 14 residues. V was pared by 10 bases and J by 7 bases, with 10 bases of the junction left unmatched. CDR1 LNHDA and CDR2 SQIVND come from the germline V gene (reference sequence). Full variable domain (rest looked up from reference TRBV19 and TRBJ2-5): DGGITQSPKYLFRKEGQNVTLSCEQNLNHDAMYWYRQDPGQGLRLIYYSQIVNDFQKGDIAEGYSVSREKKESFPLTVTSAQKNPTAFYLCATRLAGDGGTQYFGPGTRLLVL.

The chain carries TRBV15 and TRBJ1-2; D not certain. The length of the CDR3 is 15 residues. Germline CDR1 and CDR2: LNHNV and YYDKDF (reference sequence). V was trimmed by 0 bases and J by 7 bases, leaving 15 bases between them. CDR3 nucleotide sequence: TGTGCCACCAGCAGAGATTTTGTAGCTGGAAGTGGCTACACCTTC. Encoded protein: CATSRDFVAGSGYTF.

This chain links TRBV5-1 with TRBJ2-1, with 9 positions matching TRBD2. The CDR3 consists of 14 residues. After removal of 3 bases from V and 13 bases from J, the junction contained 11 bases not matched to a gene. Germline assignment: CDR1 SGHRS and CDR2 YFSETQ. CDR3 protein: CASSSSGTSPHQFF. The DNA for the CDR3 is TGCGCCAGCAGCTCCTCCGGGACTAGCCCTCATCAGTTCTTC.

The chain carries TRBV6-5 and TRBJ1-1; D unresolved. V lost 6 bases to trimming and J lost 7 bases, with 21 bases between them. The CDR3 is made up of 15 amino acids. Germline V gene sequence: CDR1 MNHEY, CDR2 SVGAGI. The CDR3 sequence: CASRPWEGATLEAFF. Written as DNA, the CDR3 is TGTGCCAGCAGGCCCTGGGAGGGCGCTACCCTTGAAGCTTTCTTT.

The rearrangement joins TRBV2 to TRBJ2-2; the match to TRBD1 covers 12 bases. The V and J ends lost 6 bases and 8 bases, in that order; junction bases with no gene match: 7. There are 15 residues in the CDR3. Germline V lookup: CDR1 SNHLY, CDR2 FYNNEI. The chain's CDR3 is CASRDRDRGQGELFF. The CDR3, as DNA: TGTGCCAGCAGGGATCGGGACAGGGGGCAGGGGGAGCTGTTTTTT. The full variable domain, completed using reference TRBV2 and TRBJ2-2, is EPEVTQTPSHQVTQMGQEVILRCVPISNHLYFYWYRQILGQKVEFLVSFYNNEISEKSEIFDDQFSVERPDGSNFTLKIRSTKLEDSAMYFCASRDRDRGQGELFFGEGSRLTVL.

The rearrangement joins TRBV27 to TRBJ1-4, with D unresolved. Trimming left V 0 bases short and J 7 bases short, with 18 bases between. The germline V gene encodes CDR1 MNHEY and CDR2 SMNVEV (reference sequence). The CDR3 is made up of 17 amino acids. The DNA for the CDR3 is TGTGCCAGCAGTTTATCTGTGGGCAGGACTAAAGGTGAAAAACTGTTTTTT. This sequence encodes CASSLSVGRTKGEKLFF.

This clone was seen a few times. The V call is TRBV11-1, the J call TRBJ2-1, with 12 bases lining up with TRBD2. The trim removed 5 bases at V and 5 bases at J, leaving 4 bases unmatched. There are 15 residues in the CDR3. Germline values: CDR1 SGHAT, CDR2 FQDESV (reference sequence). This chain's CDR3 is CASSRTSGANNEQFF. CDR3 nucleotide sequence: TGTGCCAGCAGCCGGACTAGCGGGGCAAACAATGAGCAGTTCTTC.

This rearrangement joins TRBV4-1 to TRBJ2-7; 12 bases are a match to TRBD2. This CDR3 region has 15 residues. V shed 6 bases and J 8 bases; nucleotides not matched to a gene: 11. CDR1 MGHRA and CDR2 YSYEKL come from the germline V gene. The CDR3 here is CASSPTGTSGYKQYF. The CDR3 nucleotides read TGCGCCAGCAGTCCTACCGGGACTAGCGGGTATAAGCAGTACTTC.

The chain recombines TRBV30 with TRBJ2-4, with unresolved D. Germline CDR1 GTSNPN, CDR2 SVGIG (reference sequence). Trimming shortened V by 5 bases and J by 6 bases, and 11 bases separated the two germline ends. This CDR3 has 12 residues. CDR3 in DNA: TGTGCCTGGGGGTTCGGTCCAAACATTCAGTACTTC. Protein sequence: CAWGFGPNIQYF.

This clone was found many times. The J gene is TRBJ2-2, the V gene TRBV6-1; TRBD2 matches 15 bases. The J segment lost 6 bases and the V segment lost 1 base, leaving 0 bases of the junction unmatched. The CDR3 covers 16 residues. Per germline, CDR1 MNHNS and CDR2 SASEGT. The CDR3 bases are TGTGCCAGCAGTGAAGGGACTAGCGGGAGGGCCGGGGAGCTGTTTTTT. Protein sequence: CASSEGTSGRAGELFF.